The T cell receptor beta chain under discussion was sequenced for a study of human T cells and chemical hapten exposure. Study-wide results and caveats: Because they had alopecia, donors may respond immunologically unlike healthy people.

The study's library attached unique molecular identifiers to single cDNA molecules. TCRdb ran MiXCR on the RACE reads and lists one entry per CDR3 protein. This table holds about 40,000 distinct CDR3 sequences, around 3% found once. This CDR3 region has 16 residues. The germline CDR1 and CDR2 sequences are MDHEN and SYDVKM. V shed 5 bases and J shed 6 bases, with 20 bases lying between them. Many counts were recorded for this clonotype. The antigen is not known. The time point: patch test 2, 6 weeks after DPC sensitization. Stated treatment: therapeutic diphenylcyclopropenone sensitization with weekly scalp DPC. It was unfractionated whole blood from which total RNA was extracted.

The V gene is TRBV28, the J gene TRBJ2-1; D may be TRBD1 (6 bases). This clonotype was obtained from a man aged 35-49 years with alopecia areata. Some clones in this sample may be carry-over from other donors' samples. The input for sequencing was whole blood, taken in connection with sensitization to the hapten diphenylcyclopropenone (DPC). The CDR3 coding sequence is TGTGCCAGCAGTCCCCCGGGCAGGGGAAGCGTCAATGAGCAGTTCTTC. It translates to CASSPPGRGSVNEQFF.